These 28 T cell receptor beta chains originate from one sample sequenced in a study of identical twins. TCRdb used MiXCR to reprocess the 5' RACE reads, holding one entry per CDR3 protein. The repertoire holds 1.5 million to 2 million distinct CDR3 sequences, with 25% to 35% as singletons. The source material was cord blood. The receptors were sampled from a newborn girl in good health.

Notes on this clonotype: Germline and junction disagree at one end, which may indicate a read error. For the CDR3, the DNA is TGTGCCAGTAGCGTAGGTGCCGGACTGGGCTTCAATGAGCAGTTCTTC. Translating gives CASSVGAGLGFNEQFF. The chain couples TRBV9 to TRBJ2-1; TRBD2 is a possible D gene (5 bases). The CDR3 runs to 16 residues. Germline CDR1 is SGDLS and CDR2 is YYNGEE.

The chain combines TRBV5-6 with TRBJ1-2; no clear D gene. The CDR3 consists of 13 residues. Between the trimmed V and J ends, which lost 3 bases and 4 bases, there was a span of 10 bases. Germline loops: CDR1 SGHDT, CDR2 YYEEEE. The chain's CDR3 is CASSSLSLYGYTF. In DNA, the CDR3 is TGTGCCAGCAGCTCCCTCTCCCTCTATGGCTACACCTTC.

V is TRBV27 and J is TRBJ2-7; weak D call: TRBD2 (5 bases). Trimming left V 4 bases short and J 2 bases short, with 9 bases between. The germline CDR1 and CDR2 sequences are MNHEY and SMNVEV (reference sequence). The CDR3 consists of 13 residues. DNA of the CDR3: TGTGCCAGCAGTTCCTACGGGACCTACGAGCAGTACTTC. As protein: CASSSYGTYEQYF.

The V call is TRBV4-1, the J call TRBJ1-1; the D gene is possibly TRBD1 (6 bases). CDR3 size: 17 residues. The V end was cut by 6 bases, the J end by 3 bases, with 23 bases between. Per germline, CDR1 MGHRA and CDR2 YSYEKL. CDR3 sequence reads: CASSHRPGAGDYTEAFF. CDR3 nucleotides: TGCGCCAGCAGTCATCGGCCAGGGGCAGGCGATTACACTGAAGCTTTCTTT.

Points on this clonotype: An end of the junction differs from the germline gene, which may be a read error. CDR3: CSTREVKAGIISPLHF. DNA of the CDR3: TGCAGTACTAGAGAGGTTAAAGCAGGGATAATTTCACCCCTCCACTTT. The rearrangement links TRBV20-1 to TRBJ1-6; the D gene is possibly TRBD1 (5 bases). Germline V lookup: CDR1 DFQATT, CDR2 SNEGSKA (reference sequence). The CDR3 covers 16 residues.

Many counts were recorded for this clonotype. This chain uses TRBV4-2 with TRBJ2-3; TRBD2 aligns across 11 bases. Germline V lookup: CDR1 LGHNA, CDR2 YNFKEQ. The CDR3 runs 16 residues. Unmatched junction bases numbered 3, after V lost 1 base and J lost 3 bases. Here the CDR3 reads CASSQATSGITDTQYF. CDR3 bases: TGTGCCAGCAGCCAAGCGACTAGCGGGATAACAGATACGCAGTATTTT.

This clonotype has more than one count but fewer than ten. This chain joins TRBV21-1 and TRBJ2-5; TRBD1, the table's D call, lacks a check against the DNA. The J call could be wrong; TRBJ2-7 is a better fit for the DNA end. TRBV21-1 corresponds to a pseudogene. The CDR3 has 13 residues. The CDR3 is CASSKKGQGEQYF. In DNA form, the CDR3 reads TGTGCCAGCAGCAAAAAAGGACAGGGCGAGCAGTACTTC.

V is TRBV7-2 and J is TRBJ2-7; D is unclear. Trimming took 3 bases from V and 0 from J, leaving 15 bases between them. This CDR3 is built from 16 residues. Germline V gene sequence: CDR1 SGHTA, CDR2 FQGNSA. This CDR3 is CASSLESLGPSYEQYF. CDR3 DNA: TGTGCCAGCAGCTTGGAAAGTTTAGGGCCCTCCTACGAGCAGTACTTC.

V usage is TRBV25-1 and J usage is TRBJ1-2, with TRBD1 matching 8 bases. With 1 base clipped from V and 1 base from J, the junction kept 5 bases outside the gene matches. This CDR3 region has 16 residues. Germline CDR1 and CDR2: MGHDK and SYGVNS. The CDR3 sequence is CASSESGTGLNYGYTF. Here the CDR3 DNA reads TGTGCCAGCAGTGAATCCGGGACAGGACTTAACTATGGCTACACCTTC.

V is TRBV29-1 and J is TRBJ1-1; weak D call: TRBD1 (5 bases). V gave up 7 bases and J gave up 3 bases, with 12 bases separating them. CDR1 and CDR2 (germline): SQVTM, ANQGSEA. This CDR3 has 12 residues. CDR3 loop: CSADSGDTEAFF. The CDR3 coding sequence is TGCAGCGCCGACAGCGGGGACACTGAAGCTTTCTTT. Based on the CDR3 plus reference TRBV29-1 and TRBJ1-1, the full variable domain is SAVISQKPSRDICQRGTSLTIQCQVDSQVTMMFWYRQQPGQSLTLIATANQGSEATYESGFVIDKFPISRPNLTFSTLTVSNMSPEDSSIYLCSADSGDTEAFFGQGTRLTVV.

The CDR3, as DNA: TGTGCCATCAGTGGGGGGACTAGCGGGAGGGGCGATGAGCAGTTCTTC. Translation: CAISGGTSGRGDEQFF. The chain has TRBV10-3 and TRBJ2-1, with 16 bases matching TRBD2. Germline trimming cut 4 bases from V and 8 bases from J; bases unmatched to any gene: 5. The CDR3 has 16 residues. Germline CDR1 ENHRY, CDR2 SYGVKD.

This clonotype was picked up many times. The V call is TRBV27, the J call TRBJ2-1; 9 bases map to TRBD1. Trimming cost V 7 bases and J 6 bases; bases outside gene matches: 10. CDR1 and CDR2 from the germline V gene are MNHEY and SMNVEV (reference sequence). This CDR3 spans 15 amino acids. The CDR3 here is CASTTTGGIVNEQFF. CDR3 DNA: TGTGCCAGCACCACAACAGGGGGCATTGTCAATGAGCAGTTCTTC.

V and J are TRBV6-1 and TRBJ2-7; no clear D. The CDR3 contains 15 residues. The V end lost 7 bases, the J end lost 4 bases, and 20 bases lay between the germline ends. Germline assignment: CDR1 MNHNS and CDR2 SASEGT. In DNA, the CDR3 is TGTGCCAGCACTCTGACCGTCGCCATCCCGTACGAGCAGTACTTC. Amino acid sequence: CASTLTVAIPYEQYF.

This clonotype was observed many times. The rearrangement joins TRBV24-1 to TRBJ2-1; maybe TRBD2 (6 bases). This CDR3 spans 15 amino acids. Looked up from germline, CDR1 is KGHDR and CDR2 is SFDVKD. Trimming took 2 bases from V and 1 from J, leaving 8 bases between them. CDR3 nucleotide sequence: TGTGCCACCAGTGATTCCGGGGGTTCCTACAATGAGCAGTTCTTC. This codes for CATSDSGGSYNEQFF.

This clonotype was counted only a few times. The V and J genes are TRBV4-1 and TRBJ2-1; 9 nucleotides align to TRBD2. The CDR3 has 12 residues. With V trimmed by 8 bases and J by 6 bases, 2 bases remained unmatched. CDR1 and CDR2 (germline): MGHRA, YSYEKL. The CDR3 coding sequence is TGCGCCAGCCGGACTAGCGTCAATGAGCAGTTCTTC. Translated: CASRTSVNEQFF.

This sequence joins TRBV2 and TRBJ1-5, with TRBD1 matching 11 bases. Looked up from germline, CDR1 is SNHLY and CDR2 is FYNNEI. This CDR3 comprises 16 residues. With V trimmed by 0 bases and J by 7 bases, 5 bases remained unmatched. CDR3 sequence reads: CASSEAGDRGDQPQHF. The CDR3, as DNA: TGTGCCAGCAGTGAAGCAGGGGACAGGGGGGACCAGCCCCAGCATTTT.

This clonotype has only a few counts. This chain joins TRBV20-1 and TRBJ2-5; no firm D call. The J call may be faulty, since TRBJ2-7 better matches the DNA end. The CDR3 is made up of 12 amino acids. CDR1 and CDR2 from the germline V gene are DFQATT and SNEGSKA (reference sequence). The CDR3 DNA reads TGCAGTGCTAGAAGGGAAGGACGCGAGCAGTACTTC. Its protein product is CSARREGREQYF.

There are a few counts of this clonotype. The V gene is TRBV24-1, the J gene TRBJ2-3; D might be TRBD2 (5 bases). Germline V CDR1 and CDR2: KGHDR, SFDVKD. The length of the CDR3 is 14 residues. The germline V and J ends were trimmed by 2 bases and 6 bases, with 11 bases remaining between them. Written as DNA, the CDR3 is TGTGCCACCAGTGATTCCGGGGTGAGGGATACGCAGTATTTT. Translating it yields CATSDSGVRDTQYF.

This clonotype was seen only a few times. The CDR3 protein is CASSVRGTNTEAFF. The CDR3 nucleotides read TGTGCCAGCAGCGTCCGAGGGACGAACACTGAAGCTTTCTTT. V gene TRBV6-2 or TRBV6-3 combines with J gene TRBJ1-1; the D gene is possibly TRBD1 (5 bases). The ends were cut back, 6 bases at V and 1 base at J, with 12 bases in the middle. Germline V gene sequence: CDR1 MNHEY, CDR2 SVGEGT. This CDR3 comprises 14 residues.

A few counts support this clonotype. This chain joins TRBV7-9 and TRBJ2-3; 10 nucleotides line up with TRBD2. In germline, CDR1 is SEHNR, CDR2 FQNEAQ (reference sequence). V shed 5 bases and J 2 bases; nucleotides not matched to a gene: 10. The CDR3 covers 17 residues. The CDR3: CASSPEGLAELTDTQYF. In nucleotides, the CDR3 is TGTGCCAGCAGCCCCGAAGGACTAGCGGAACTCACAGATACGCAGTATTTT.

The CDR3 spells CASSLFSYSNQPQHF. The CDR3 DNA reads as TGTGCCAGCAGTTTATTTTCTTATAGCAATCAGCCCCAGCATTTT. The chain couples TRBV27 to TRBJ1-5; D gene uncertain. V lost 1 base and J lost 0, with 7 bases in between. The CDR3 has 15 residues. CDR1 and CDR2 (germline): MNHEY, SMNVEV (reference sequence).

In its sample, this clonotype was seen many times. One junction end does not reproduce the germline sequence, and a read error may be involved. The DNA of the CDR3 is TGTGCCAGCAGTTTGGGGACAGCGAACACCGGGGAGCTGTTTTTT. Translation gives CASSLGTANTGELFF. The chain joins TRBV5-1 to TRBJ2-2, with TRBD1 matching 7 bases. There are 15 residues in the CDR3. Germline-derived CDR1 and CDR2 are SGHRS and YFSETQ.

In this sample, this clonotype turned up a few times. CDR3 nucleotide sequence: TGTGCCAGCAGCTTAGAGGGTCCTCCCTGGGACTATGGCTACACCTTC. Encoded protein: CASSLEGPPWDYGYTF. The chain links TRBV11-2 to TRBJ1-2; D is ambiguous. The V gene's germline CDR1 is SGHAT and CDR2 FQNNGV. There are 16 residues in the CDR3. V lost 0 bases and J lost 3, with 14 bases in between.

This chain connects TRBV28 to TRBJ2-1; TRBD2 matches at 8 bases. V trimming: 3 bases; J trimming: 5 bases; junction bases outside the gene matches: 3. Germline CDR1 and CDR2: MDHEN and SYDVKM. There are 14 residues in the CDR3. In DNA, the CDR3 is TGTGCCAGCAGTTTTTACGGGAGGGACAATGAGCAGTTCTTC. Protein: CASSFYGRDNEQFF.

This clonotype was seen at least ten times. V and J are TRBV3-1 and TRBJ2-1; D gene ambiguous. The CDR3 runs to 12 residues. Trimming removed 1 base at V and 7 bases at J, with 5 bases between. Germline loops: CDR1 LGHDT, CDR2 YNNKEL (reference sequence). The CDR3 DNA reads TGTGCCAGCAGCCAAGGTCCAAATGAGCAGTTCTTC. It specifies CASSQGPNEQFF.

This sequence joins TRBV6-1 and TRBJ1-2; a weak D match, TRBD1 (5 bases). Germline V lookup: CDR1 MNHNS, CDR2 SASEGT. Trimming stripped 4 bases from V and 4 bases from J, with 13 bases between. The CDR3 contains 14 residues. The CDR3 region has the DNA TGTGCCAGCAGTGTAGGCCAGGGTGTCTATGGCTACACCTTC. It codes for CASSVGQGVYGYTF.

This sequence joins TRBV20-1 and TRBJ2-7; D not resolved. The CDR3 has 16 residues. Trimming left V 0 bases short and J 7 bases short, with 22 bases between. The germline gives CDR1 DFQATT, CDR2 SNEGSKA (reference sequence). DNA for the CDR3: TGCAGTGCTAGAGATCCGCGTATCCCCTCCTACAATGAGCAGTACTTC. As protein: CSARDPRIPSYNEQYF.

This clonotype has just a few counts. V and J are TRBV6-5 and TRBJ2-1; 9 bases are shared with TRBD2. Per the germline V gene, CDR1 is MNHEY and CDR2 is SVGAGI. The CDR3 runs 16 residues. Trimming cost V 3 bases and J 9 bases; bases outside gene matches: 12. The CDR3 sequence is CASSYRGGRADGEQFF. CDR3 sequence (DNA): TGTGCCAGCAGTTATCGGGGCGGGAGGGCCGACGGTGAGCAGTTCTTC.